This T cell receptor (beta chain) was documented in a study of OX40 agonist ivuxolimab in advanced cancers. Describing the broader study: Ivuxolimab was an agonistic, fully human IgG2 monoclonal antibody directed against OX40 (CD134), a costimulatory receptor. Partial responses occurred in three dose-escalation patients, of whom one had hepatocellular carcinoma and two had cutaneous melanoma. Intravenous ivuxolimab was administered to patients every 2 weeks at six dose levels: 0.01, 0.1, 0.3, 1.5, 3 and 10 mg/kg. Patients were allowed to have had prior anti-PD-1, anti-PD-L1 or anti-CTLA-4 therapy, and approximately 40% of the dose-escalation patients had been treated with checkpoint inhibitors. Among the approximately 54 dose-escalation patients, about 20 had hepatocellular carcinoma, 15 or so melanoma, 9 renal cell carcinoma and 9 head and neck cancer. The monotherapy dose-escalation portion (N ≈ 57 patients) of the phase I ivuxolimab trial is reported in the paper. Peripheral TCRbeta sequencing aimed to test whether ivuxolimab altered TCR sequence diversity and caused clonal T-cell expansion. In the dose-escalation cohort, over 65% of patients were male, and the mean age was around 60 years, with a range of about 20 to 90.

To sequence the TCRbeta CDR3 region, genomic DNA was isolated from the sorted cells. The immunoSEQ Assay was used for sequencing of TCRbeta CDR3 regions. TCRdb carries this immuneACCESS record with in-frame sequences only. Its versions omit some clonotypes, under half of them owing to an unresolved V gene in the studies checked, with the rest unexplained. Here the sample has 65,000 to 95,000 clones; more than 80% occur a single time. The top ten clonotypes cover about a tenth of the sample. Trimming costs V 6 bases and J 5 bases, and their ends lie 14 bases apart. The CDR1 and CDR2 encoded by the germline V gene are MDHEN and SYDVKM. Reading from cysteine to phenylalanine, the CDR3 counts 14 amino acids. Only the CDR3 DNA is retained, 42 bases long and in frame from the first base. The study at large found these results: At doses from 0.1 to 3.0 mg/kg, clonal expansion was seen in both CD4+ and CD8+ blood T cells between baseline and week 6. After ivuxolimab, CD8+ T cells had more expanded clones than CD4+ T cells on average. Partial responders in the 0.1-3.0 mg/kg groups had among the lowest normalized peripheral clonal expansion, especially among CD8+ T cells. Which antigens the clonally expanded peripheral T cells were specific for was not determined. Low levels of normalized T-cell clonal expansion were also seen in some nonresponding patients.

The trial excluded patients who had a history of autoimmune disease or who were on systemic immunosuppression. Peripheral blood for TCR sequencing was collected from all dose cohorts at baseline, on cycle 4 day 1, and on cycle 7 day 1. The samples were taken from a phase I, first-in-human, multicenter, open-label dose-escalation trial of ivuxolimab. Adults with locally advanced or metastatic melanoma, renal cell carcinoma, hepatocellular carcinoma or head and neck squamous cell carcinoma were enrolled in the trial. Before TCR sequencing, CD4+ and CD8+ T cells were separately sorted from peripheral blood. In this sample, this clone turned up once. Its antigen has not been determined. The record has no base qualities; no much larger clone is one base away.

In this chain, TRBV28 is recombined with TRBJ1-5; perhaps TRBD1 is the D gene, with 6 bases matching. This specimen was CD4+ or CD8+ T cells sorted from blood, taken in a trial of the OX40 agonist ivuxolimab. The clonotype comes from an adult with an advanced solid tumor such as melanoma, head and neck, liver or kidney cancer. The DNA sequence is TGTGCCAGCAGCTCCGGGACACGGGATCAGCCCCAGCATTTT. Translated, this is CASSSGTRDQPQHF.